This TCR beta chain was retrieved from a study of cytomegalovirus exposure and HLA in healthy donors. Study-wide background: The 100 to 150 validation repertoires and the approximately 700 first-cohort repertoires shared a platform, a later analysis reported. Whole-study findings and limits: Most TCRs appeared rarely, but some public TCRs recurred in many donors. For cytomegalovirus status, the classifier reportedly gave diagnoses with high specificity and sensitivity. Some 150 TCR beta chains were listed as cytomegalovirus-associated.

Concerning this clone itself: As yet, its antigen is unknown.

Libraries were prepared by immunoSEQ multiplex PCR; TCRdb keeps only in-frame clonotypes and omits some of them. The sample carries 150,000 to 200,000 clones, 80% to 90% recorded once. The sample taken for sequencing was PBMCs. The receptor was derived from a woman aged 18-29 years in good health and CMV-seronegative.

This CDR3 reads CSVDEVDTQYF. The CDR3 DNA follows: TGCAGCGTTGACGAGGTAGATACGCAGTATTTT. The chain is built from TRBV29-1 and TRBJ2-3, with unresolved D. Germline V gene data show CDR1 as SQVTM and CDR2 as ANQGSEA. V lost 3 bases and J lost 5, with 6 bases in between. The CDR3 loop spans 11 amino acids.